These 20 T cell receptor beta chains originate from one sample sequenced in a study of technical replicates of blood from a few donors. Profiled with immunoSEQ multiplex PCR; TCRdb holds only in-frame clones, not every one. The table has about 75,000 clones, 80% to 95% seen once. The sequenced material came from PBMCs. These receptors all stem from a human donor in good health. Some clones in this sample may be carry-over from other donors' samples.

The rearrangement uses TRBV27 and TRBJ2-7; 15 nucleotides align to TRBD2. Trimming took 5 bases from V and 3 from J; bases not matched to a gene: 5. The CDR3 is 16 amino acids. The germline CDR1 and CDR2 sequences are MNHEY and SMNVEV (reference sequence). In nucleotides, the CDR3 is TGTGCCAGCAGTCGGACTAGCGGGAGGGCCCTCTACGAGCAGTACTTC. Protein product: CASSRTSGRALYEQYF.

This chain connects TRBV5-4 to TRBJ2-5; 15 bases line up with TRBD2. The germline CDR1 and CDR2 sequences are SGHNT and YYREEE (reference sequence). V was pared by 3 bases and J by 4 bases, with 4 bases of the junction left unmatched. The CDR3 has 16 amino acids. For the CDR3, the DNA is TGTGCCAGCAGCTCACGGACTAGCGGGAGGGGAGAGACCCAGTACTTC. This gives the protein CASSSRTSGRGETQYF.

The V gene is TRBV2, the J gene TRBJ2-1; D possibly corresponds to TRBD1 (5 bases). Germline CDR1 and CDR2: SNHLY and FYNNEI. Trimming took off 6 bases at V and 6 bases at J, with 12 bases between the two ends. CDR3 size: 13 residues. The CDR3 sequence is CASSLQGINEQFF. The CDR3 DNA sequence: TGTGCCAGCAGCCTGCAGGGAATCAATGAGCAGTTCTTC. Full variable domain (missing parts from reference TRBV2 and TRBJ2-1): EPEVTQTPSHQVTQMGQEVILRCVPISNHLYFYWYRQILGQKVEFLVSFYNNEISEKSEIFDDQFSVERPDGSNFTLKIRSTKLEDSAMYFCASSLQGINEQFFGPGTRLTVL.

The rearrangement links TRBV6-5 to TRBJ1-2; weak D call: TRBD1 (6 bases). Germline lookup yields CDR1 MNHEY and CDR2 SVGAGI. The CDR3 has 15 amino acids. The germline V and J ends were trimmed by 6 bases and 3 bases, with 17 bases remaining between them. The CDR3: CASRPRGGKDYGYTF. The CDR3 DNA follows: TGTGCCAGCAGGCCAAGGGGGGGGAAGGACTATGGCTACACCTTC.

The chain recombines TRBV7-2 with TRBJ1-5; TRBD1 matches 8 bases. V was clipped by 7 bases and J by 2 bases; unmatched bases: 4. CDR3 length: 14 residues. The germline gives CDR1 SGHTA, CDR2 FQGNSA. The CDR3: CASTKDRGNQPQHF. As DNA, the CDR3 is TGTGCCAGCACCAAGGACAGGGGCAATCAGCCCCAGCATTTT.

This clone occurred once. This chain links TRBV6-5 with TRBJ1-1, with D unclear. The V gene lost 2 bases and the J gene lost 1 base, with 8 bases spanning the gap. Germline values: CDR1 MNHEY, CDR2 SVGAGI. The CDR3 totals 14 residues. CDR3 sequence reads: CASSYDTRNTEAFF. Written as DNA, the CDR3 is TGTGCCAGCAGTTACGACACCAGGAACACTGAAGCTTTCTTT.

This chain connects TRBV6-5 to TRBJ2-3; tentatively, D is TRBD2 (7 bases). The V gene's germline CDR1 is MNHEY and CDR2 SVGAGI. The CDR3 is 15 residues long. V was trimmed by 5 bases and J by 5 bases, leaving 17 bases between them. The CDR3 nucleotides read TGTGCCAGCAGTATGGGGGGGCTAGCGGAAGATACGCAGTATTTT. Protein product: CASSMGGLAEDTQYF.

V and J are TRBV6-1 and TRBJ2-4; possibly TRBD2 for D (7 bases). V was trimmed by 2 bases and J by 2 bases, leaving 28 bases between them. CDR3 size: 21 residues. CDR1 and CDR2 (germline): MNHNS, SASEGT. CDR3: CASSEPALWVGGGGPKNIQYF. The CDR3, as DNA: TGTGCCAGCAGTGAACCGGCCCTCTGGGTTGGGGGGGGCGGACCCAAAAACATTCAGTACTTC.

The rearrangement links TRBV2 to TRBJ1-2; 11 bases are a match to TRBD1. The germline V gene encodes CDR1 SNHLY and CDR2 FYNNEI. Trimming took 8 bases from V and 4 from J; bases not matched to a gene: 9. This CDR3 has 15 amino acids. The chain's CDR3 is CASCPDRGLGYGYTF. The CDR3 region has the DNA TGTGCCAGCTGTCCGGACAGGGGGCTCGGCTATGGCTACACCTTC.

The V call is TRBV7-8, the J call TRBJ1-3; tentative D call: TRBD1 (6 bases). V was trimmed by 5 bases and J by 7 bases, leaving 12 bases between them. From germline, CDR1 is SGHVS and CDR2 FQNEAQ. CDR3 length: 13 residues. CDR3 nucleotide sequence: TGTGCCAGCAGCCTCGGGACAAGCAACACCATATATTTT. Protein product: CASSLGTSNTIYF.

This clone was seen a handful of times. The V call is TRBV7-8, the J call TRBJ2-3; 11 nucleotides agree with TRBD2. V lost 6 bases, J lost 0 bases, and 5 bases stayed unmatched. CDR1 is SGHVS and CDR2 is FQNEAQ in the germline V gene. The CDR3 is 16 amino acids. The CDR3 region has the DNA TGTGCCAGCAGGCCGACTAGCGGGGTCAGCACAGATACGCAGTATTTT. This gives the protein CASRPTSGVSTDTQYF.

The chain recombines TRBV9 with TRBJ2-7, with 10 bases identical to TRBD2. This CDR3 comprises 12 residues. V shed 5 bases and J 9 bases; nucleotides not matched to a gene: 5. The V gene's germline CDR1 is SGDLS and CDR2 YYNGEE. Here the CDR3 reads CASSSSGRGQYF. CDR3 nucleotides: TGTGCCAGCAGTTCTAGCGGGAGAGGGCAGTACTTC.

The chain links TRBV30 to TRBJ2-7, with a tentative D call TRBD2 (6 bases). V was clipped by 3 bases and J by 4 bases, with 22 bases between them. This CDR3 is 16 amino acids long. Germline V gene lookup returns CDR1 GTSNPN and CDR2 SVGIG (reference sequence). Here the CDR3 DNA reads TGTGCCTGGAGACCCAACTCCATTGGACTAACTTACGAGCAGTACTTC. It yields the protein CAWRPNSIGLTYEQYF. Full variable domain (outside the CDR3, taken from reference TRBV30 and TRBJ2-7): SQTIHQWPATLVQPVGSPLSLECTVEGTSNPNLYWYRQAAGRGLQLLFYSVGIGQISSEVPQNLSASRPQDRQFILSSKKLLLSDSGFYLCAWRPNSIGLTYEQYFGPGTRLTVT.

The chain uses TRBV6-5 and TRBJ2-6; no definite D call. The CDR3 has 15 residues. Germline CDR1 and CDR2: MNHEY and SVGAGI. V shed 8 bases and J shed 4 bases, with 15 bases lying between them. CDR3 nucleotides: TGTGCCAGCGGTCCCAGACACCTGGGGGCCAACGTCCTGACTTTC. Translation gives CASGPRHLGANVLTF.

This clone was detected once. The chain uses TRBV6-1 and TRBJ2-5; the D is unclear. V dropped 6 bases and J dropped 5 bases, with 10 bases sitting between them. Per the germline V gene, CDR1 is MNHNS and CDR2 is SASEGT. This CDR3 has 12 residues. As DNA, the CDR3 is TGTGCCAGCAGGACTTCCGCGGAGACCCAGTACTTC. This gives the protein CASRTSAETQYF.

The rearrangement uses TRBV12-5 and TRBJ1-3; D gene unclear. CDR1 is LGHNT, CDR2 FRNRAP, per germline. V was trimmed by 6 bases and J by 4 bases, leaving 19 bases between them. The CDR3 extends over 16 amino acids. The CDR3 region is CASGGGGGGRGNTIYF. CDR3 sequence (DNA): TGTGCTAGTGGGGGTGGCGGCGGAGGTAGGGGAAACACCATATATTTT. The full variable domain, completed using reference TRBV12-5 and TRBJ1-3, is DARVTQTPRHKVTEMGQEVTMRCQPILGHNTVFWYRQTMMQGLELLAYFRNRAPLDDSGMPKDRFSAEMPDATLATLKIQPSEPRDSAVYFCASGGGGGGRGNTIYFGEGSWLTVV.

CDR3 DNA sequence: TGCGCCAGCAGTGAGTGGACAGGGTTGCCTCAGCCCCAGCATTTT. As protein: CASSEWTGLPQPQHF. This chain joins TRBV10-2 and TRBJ1-5; 8 positions match TRBD1. The junction had 5 bases not matched to a gene; V was cut back by 1 base and J by 6 bases. The germline V gene encodes CDR1 WSHSY and CDR2 SAAADI. The CDR3 spans 15 residues.

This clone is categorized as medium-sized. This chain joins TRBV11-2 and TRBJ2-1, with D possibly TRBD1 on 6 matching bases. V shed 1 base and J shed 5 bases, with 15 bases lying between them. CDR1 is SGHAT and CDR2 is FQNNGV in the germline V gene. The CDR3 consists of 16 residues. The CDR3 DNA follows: TGTGCCAGCAGCTTAGTAGCAGGACAGTGGAACAATGAGCAGTTCTTC. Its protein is CASSLVAGQWNNEQFF.

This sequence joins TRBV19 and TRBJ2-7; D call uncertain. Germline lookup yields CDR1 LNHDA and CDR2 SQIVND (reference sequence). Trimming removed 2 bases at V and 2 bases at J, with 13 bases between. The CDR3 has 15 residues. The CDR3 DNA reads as TGTGCCAGTAGTATATTGGGTGGCGGCCCCTACGAGCAGTACTTC. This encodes CASSILGGGPYEQYF.

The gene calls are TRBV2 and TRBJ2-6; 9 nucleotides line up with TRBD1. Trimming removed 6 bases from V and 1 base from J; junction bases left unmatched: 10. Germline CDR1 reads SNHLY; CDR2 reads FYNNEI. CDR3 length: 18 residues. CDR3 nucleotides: TGTGCCAGCAGGCAAGGGACAGGGCAACAATCTGGGGCCAACGTCCTGACTTTC. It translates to CASRQGTGQQSGANVLTF.